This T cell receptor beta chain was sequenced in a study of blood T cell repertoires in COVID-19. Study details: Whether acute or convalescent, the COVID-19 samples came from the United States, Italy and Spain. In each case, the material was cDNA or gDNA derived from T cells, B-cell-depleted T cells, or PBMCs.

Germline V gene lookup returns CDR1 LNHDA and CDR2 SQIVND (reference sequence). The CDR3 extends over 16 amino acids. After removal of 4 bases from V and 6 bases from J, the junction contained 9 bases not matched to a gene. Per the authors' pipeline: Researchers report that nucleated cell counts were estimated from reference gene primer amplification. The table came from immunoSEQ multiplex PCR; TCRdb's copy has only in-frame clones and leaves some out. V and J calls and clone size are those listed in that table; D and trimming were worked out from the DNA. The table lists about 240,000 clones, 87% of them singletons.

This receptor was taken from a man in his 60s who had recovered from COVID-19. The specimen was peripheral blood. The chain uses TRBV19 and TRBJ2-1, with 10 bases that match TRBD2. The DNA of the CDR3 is TGTGCCAGTAGTAGGGGAGCGGGGGGGATTGGCAATGAGCAGTTCTTC. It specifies CASSRGAGGIGNEQFF.